The clone carrying this TCR beta chain was detected ten times or more. The data belong to a study of T cell repertoires in cytomegalovirus infection. Study as a whole: Indications of both CMV infection and matching HLA type were provided by public TCR beta signatures.

One entry per CDR3 protein results from TCRdb running MiXCR on the reads. The top ten hold about 4.6% of the sample, which has about 190,000 distinct CDR3 sequences, 8% to 10% seen once. Germline CDR1 SEHNR, CDR2 FQNEAQ (reference sequence). This CDR3 is built from 15 residues. V trimming: 2 bases; J trimming: 3 bases; junction bases outside the gene matches: 4. Sequencing input: PBMCs. The clonotype was recovered from a human donor in good health (CMV status not recorded). Some clones in this sample may be carry-over from other donors' samples. The V gene is TRBV7-9, the J gene TRBJ2-1; TRBD2 matches 7 bases. CDR3 DNA sequence: TGTGCCAGCAGCTTACGCGGGGGAGACTACAATGAGCAGTTCTTC. It encodes CASSLRGGDYNEQFF.